This T cell receptor beta chain was documented in a study of identical twins. Study-wide points: In beta out-of-frame sequences, the excess sharing between twins was weaker.

TCRdb used MiXCR to reprocess the 5' RACE reads, holding one entry per CDR3 protein. The sample contains about 890,000 distinct CDR3 sequences, roughly 12% of which appear only once. V was clipped by 5 bases and J by 5 bases, with 9 bases between them. The CDR3 contains 12 residues. Germline CDR1 and CDR2: MGHDK and SYGVNS. This clonotype was observed a few times. The target antigen is unknown. This sample also appeared in a second study, on yellow fever vaccine responses in identical twins.

The sequence was collected from a young woman in good health. J is TRBJ1-2 and V is TRBV25-1, with D unclear. The material sequenced was PBMCs. CDR3: CASSSEVYGYTF. CDR3 sequence (DNA): TGTGCCAGCAGTTCCGAGGTTTATGGCTACACCTTC.